The entry that follows covers one T cell receptor beta chain sequence. This entry comes from a study of blood T cell repertoires in COVID-19. The wider study: COVID-19 samples collected from the United States, Italy and Spain covered acute and convalescent phases. In each case, the material was cDNA or gDNA derived from T cells, B-cell-depleted T cells, or PBMCs.

How the authors handled the data: Nucleated cell number was recorded as an estimate derived from reference gene primer amplification. Clones were read by immunoSEQ multiplex PCR, and TCRdb kept only the in-frame ones, dropping some. The DNA was the basis for D and trimming; V, J and clone size are from that table. The data hold roughly 110,000 clones, with approximately 88% observed a single time. Trimming took off 7 bases at V and 0 bases at J, with 12 bases between the two ends. This CDR3 is 14 amino acids long. Germline V gene sequence: CDR1 SGHTA, CDR2 FQGNSA. The gene calls are TRBV7-2 and TRBJ1-1, with a tentative D call TRBD1 (5 bases). The clonotype comes from a man aged 40-50 years with active or convalescent COVID-19. The sequencing sample was made of peripheral blood. CDR3 nucleotides: TGTGCCAGCACCCCGTCGGGGGTGAACACTGAAGCTTTCTTT. Translating it yields CASTPSGVNTEAFF.